These 14 T cell receptor beta chains came from one sample sequenced in a study of cytomegalovirus exposure and HLA in healthy donors. The primer mix had 60 Vbeta and 13 Jbeta primers. Generated by immunoSEQ multiplex PCR, the TCRdb table keeps only in-frame clones and is missing some. The sample data list around 55,000 clones. The sample was PBMCs. The receptor set was obtained from a man over 45 in good health and CMV-seropositive.

V gene TRBV6-1 combines with J gene TRBJ2-7; 9 bases map to TRBD1. Trimming at V came to 8 bases and at J to 6 bases, leaving 5 bases not matched to a gene. The CDR3 loop spans 12 amino acids. Germline CDR1 reads MNHNS; CDR2 reads SASEGT. This chain's CDR3 is CASEGTGIEQYF. The CDR3 DNA is TGTGCCAGCGAAGGGACAGGGATCGAGCAGTACTTC.

The CDR3 reads CAWRRTGAGEQYF. The DNA of the CDR3 is TGTGCCTGGAGGAGAACAGGTGCAGGTGAGCAGTACTTC. The chain is built from TRBV30 and TRBJ2-7, with TRBD1 as a possible D gene (5 bases). The germline V gene has CDR1 GTSNPN and CDR2 SVGIG (reference sequence). Trimming pared 3 bases from V and 7 bases from J, leaving 16 bases between. CDR3 length: 13 residues.

On this clone: The same CDR3 can be traced to other DNA sequences in this sample. The chain has TRBV29-1 and TRBJ1-2, with D tentatively TRBD1 (5 bases). V dropped 4 bases and J dropped 5 bases, with 14 bases sitting between them. Germline CDR1 is SQVTM and CDR2 is ANQGSEA. CDR3 length equals 13 residues. The CDR3 DNA follows: TGCAGCGTTGCCTCGGGGGAAGGGTATGGCTACACCTTC. Protein product: CSVASGEGYGYTF.

The V and J genes are TRBV6-5 and TRBJ1-1; a weak D match, TRBD1 (5 bases). Trimming shortened V by 6 bases and J by 7 bases, and 18 bases separated the two germline ends. Germline V gives CDR1 MNHEY, CDR2 SVGAGI. This CDR3 is 14 amino acids long. Written as DNA, the CDR3 is TGTGCCAGCAGCTCCGCGTACAGGAAACTTGAAGCTTTCTTT. Translated: CASSSAYRKLEAFF.

The chain carries TRBV20-1 and TRBJ2-3; the D is unclear. CDR1 DFQATT and CDR2 SNEGSKA come from the germline V gene (reference sequence). This CDR3 region has 11 residues. V gave up 7 bases and J gave up 4 bases, with 9 bases separating them. CDR3 in amino acids: CSGYSADTQYF. CDR3 nucleotides: TGCAGTGGGTACTCGGCAGATACGCAGTATTTT.

The gene calls are TRBV5-1 and TRBJ1-5; 9 bases are a match to TRBD1. CDR1 is SGHRS and CDR2 is YFSETQ in the germline V gene. The CDR3 sequence is 15 residues long. J was trimmed by 6 bases and V by 4 bases; bases with no gene match: 8. CDR3 sequence reads: CASSAGDRVGQPQHF. In DNA form, the CDR3 reads TGCGCCAGCAGCGCCGGGGACAGGGTTGGTCAGCCCCAGCATTTT.

The chain combines TRBV4-3 with TRBJ1-2; D uncertain. The CDR3 totals 13 residues. Germline V lookup: CDR1 LGHNA, CDR2 YSLEER. V was cut by 1 base and J by 7 bases, with 10 bases left in between. The CDR3 region is CASSQGRGGGYTF. The CDR3 DNA reads TGCGCCAGCAGCCAAGGGCGGGGAGGTGGCTACACCTTC.

Of note for this clone: The junction departs from the called germline gene at one end, perhaps through a read error. This chain joins TRBV5-1 and TRBJ2-7, with TRBD2 identical over 7 bases. This CDR3 is built from 15 residues. Germline V gene lookup returns CDR1 SGHRS and CDR2 YFSETQ. CDR3 amino acids: CASSLGGAGAYEQSF. In DNA, the CDR3 is TGCGCCAGCAGCTTGGGAGGGGCGGGAGCTTACGAGCAGTCCTTC.

V gene TRBV30 combines with J gene TRBJ1-2; 7 nucleotides line up with TRBD1. The germline gives CDR1 GTSNPN, CDR2 SVGIG (reference sequence). The CDR3 consists of 12 residues. The ends lost 2 bases at V and 8 bases at J; junction bases unmatched: 5. The CDR3 bases are TGTGCCTGGAGTAAGGGGGCGGGCGGCTACACCTTC. It is translated as CAWSKGAGGYTF.

The chain employs TRBV19 and TRBJ2-1; the D gene is possibly TRBD1 (5 bases). V was pared by 7 bases and J by 9 bases, with 13 bases between. The CDR3 runs 12 residues. Per the germline V gene, CDR1 is LNHDA and CDR2 is SQIVND (reference sequence). CDR3 bases: TGTGCCAGTAAAGAGCAGGGCGGTGAGCAGTTCTTC. The encoded protein is CASKEQGGEQFF.

This chain connects TRBV29-1 to TRBJ2-7; 10 positions match TRBD1. CDR1 SQVTM and CDR2 ANQGSEA come from the germline V gene. This CDR3 comprises 14 residues. The junction had 6 bases not matched to a gene; V was cut back by 4 bases and J by 3 bases. Written as DNA, the CDR3 is TGCAGCGTTGTGTCGGGACAGGGGATCTACGAGCAGTACTTC. This gives the protein CSVVSGQGIYEQYF.

The V call is TRBV30, the J call TRBJ2-3; 10 bases line up with TRBD2. CDR1 and CDR2 from the germline V gene are GTSNPN and SVGIG (reference sequence). J gave up 0 bases and V 2 bases, and 5 bases lay outside the gene matches. This CDR3 region has 16 residues. The CDR3 spells CAWSIGLAVSTDTQYF. The CDR3, as DNA: TGTGCCTGGAGTATAGGACTAGCGGTGAGCACAGATACGCAGTATTTT.

The chain has TRBV28 and TRBJ2-5, with 8 bases lining up with TRBD1. CDR1 and CDR2 from the germline V gene are MDHEN and SYDVKM. This CDR3 is built from 15 residues. V trimming: 5 bases; J trimming: 5 bases; junction bases outside the gene matches: 10. This CDR3 is CASSLLPGGRETQYF. The CDR3 DNA sequence: TGTGCCAGCAGTCTACTTCCAGGGGGCCGGGAGACCCAGTACTTC.

The chain combines TRBV7-2 with TRBJ2-7; D gene uncertain. CDR1 is SGHTA and CDR2 is FQGNSA in the germline V gene. Trimming cost V 5 bases and J 3 bases, with 14 bases left between them. This CDR3 is built from 14 residues. The CDR3, as DNA: TGTGCCAGCAGCCCAATTCCAGGTGACTACGAGCAGTACTTC. Residues: CASSPIPGDYEQYF.